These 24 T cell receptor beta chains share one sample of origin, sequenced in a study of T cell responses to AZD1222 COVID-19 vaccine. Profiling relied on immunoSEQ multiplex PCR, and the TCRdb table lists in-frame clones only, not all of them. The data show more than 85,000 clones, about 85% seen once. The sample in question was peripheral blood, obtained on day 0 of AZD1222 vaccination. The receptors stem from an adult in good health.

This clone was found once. The CDR3 coding sequence is TGTGCCTCCAGCGGGGGGGACACCTCCTACGAGCAGTACTTC. Translating gives CASSGGDTSYEQYF. The chain is built from TRBV28 and TRBJ2-7, with 10 bases that match TRBD2. Germline assignment: CDR1 MDHEN and CDR2 SYDVKM. The CDR3 totals 14 residues. After removal of 11 bases from V and 0 bases from J, the junction contained 7 bases not matched to a gene.

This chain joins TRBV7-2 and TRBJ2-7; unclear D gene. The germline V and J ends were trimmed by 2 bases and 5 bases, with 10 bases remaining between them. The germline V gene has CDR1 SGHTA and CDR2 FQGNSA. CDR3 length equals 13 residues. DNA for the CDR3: TGTGCCAGCAGCTTAACTCCTTTGGACGAGCAGTACTTC. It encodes CASSLTPLDEQYF.

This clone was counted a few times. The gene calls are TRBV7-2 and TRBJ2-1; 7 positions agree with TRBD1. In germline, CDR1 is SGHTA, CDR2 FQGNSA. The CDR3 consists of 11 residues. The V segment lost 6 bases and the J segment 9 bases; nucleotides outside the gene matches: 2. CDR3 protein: CASSYRGEQFF. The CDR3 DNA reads TGTGCCAGCAGTTACAGGGGTGAGCAGTTCTTC.

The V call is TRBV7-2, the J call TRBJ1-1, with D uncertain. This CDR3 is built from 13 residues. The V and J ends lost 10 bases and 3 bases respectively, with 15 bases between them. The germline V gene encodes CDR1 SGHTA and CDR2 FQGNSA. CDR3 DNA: TGTGCCACCCGCGTGAACCGGGACACTGAAGCTTTCTTT. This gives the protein CATRVNRDTEAFF.

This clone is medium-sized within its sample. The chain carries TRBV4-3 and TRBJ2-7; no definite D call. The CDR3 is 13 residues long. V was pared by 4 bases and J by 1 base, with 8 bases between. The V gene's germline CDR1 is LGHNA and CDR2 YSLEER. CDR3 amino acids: CASSLDRSYEQYF. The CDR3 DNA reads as TGCGCCAGCAGCCTTGACCGATCCTACGAGCAGTACTTC.

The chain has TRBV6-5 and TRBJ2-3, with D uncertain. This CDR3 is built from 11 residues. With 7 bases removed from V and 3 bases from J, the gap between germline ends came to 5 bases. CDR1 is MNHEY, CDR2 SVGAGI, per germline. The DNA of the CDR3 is TGTGCCAGCAAGCAGACAGATACGCAGTATTTT. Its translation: CASKQTDTQYF.

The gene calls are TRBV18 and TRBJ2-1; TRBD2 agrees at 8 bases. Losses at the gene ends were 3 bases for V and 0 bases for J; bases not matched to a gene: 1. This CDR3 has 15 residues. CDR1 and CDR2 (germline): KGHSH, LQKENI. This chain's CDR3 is CASSPSGDSYNEQFF. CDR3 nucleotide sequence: TGTGCCAGCTCACCTAGCGGGGACTCCTACAATGAGCAGTTCTTC.

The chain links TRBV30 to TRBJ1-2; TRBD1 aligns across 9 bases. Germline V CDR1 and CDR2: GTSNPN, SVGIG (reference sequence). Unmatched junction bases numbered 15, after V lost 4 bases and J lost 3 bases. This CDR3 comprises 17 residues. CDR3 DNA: TGTGCCTGGACTAAGGGCCTAGCACAGGGGGCCGACTATGGCTACACCTTC. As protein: CAWTKGLAQGADYGYTF. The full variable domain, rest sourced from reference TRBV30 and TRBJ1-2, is SQTIHQWPATLVQPVGSPLSLECTVEGTSNPNLYWYRQAAGRGLQLLFYSVGIGQISSEVPQNLSASRPQDRQFILSSKKLLLSDSGFYLCAWTKGLAQGADYGYTFGSGTRLTVV.

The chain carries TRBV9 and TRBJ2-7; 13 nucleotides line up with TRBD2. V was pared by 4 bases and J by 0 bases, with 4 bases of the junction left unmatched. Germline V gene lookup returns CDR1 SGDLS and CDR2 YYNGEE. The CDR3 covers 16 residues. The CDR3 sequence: CASSPTSGRSSYEQYF. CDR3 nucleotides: TGTGCCAGCAGCCCGACTAGCGGGAGGTCCTCCTACGAGCAGTACTTC.

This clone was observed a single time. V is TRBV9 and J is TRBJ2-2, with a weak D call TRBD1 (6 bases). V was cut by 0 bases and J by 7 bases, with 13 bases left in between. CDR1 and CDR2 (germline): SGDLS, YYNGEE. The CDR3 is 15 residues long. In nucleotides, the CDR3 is TGTGCCAGCAGCGTAGTCAGCCAGGGGCGCGGGGAGCTGTTTTTT. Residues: CASSVVSQGRGELFF. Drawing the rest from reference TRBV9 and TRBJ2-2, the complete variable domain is DSGVTQTPKHLITATGQRVTLRCSPRSGDLSVYWYQQSLDQGLQFLIQYYNGEERAKGNILERFSAQQFPDLHSELNLSSLELGDSALYFCASSVVSQGRGELFFGEGSRLTVL.

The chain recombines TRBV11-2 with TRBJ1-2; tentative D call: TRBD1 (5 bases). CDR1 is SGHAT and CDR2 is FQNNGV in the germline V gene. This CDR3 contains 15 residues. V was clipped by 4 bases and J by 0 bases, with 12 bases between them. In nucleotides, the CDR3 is TGTGCCAGCAGCTCCGTGAAGACAGCTAACTATGGCTACACCTTC. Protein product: CASSSVKTANYGYTF.

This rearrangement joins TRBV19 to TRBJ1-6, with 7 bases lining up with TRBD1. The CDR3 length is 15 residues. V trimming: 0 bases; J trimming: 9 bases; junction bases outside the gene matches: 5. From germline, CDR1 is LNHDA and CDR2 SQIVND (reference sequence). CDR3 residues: CASSIDRQGGSPLHF. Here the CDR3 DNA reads TGTGCCAGTAGTATAGATCGGCAGGGGGGTTCACCCCTCCACTTT.

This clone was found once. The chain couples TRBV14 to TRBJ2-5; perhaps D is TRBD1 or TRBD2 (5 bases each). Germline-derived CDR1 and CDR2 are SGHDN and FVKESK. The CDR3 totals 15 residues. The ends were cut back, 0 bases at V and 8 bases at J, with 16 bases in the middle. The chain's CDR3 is CASSQDWSGGATQYF. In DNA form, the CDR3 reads TGTGCCAGCAGCCAAGACTGGAGCGGTGGGGCTACCCAGTACTTC.

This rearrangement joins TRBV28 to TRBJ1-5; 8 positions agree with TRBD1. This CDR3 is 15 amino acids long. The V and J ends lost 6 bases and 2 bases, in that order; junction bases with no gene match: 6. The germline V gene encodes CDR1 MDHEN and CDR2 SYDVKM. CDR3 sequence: CASSLQDRGNQPQHF. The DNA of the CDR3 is TGTGCCAGCAGCTTGCAGGACAGGGGCAATCAGCCCCAGCATTTT.

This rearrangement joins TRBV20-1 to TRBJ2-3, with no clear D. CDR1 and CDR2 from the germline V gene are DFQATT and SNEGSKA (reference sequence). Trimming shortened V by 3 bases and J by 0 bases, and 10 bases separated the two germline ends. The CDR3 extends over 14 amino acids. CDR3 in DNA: TGCAGTGCTAGTGACTCCCTAAGCACAGATACGCAGTATTTT. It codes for CSASDSLSTDTQYF.

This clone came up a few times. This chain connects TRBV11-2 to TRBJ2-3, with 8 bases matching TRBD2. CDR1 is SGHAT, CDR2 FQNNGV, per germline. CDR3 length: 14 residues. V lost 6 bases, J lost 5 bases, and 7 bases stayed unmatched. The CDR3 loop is CASRKAGAGDTQYF. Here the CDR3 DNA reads TGTGCCAGCAGAAAAGCGGGGGCCGGAGATACGCAGTATTTT. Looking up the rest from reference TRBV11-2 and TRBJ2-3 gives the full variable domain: EAGVAQSPRYKIIEKRQSVAFWCNPISGHATLYWYQQILGQGPKLLIQFQNNGVVDDSQLPKDRFSAERLKGVDSTLKIQPAKLEDSAVYLCASRKAGAGDTQYFGPGTRLTVL.

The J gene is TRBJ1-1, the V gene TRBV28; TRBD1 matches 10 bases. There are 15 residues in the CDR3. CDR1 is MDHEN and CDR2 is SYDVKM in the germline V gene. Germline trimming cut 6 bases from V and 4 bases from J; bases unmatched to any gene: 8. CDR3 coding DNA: TGTGCCAGCAGGAAATCCGGGACAGGGGCCACTGAAGCTTTCTTT. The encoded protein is CASRKSGTGATEAFF. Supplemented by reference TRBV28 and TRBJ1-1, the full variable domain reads DVKVTQSSRYLVKRTGEKVFLECVQDMDHENMFWYRQDPGLGLRLIYFSYDVKMKEKGDIPEGYSVSREKKERFSLILESASTNQTSMYLCASRKSGTGATEAFFGQGTRLTVV.

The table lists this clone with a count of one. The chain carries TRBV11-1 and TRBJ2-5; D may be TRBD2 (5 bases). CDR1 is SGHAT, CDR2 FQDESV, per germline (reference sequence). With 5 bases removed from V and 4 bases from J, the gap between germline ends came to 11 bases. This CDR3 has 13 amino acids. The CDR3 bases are TGTGCCAGCAGCCTCCGGACTGGAGAGACCCAGTACTTC. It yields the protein CASSLRTGETQYF.

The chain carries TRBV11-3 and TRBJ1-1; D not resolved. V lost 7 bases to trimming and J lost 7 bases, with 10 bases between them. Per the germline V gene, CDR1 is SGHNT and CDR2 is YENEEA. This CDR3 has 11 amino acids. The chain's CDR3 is CASIRVGEAFF. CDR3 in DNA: TGTGCCAGCATACGGGTGGGTGAAGCTTTCTTT.

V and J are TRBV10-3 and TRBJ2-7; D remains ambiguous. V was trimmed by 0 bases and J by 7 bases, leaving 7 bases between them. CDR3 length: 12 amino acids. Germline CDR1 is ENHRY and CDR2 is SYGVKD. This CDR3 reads CAISESRKEQYF. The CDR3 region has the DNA TGTGCCATCAGTGAGTCCAGAAAAGAGCAGTACTTC.

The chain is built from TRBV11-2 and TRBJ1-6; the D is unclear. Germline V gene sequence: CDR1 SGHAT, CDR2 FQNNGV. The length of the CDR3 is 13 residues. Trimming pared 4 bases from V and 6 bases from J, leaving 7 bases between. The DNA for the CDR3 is TGTGCCAGCAGCTCTAGCGGTAATTCACCCCTCCACTTT. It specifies CASSSSGNSPLHF.

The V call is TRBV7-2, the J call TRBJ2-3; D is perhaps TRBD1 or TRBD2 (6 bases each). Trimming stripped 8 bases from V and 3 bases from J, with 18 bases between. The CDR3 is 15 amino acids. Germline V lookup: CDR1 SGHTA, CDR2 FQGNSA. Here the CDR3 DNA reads TGTGCCAGCGCTTCCGGGGGCGGGAAGACAGATACGCAGTATTTT. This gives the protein CASASGGGKTDTQYF.

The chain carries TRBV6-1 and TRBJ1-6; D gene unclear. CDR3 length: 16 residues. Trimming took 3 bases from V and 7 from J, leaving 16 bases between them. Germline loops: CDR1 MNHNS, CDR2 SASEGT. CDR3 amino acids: CASSEVLGTPNSPLHF. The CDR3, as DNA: TGTGCCAGCAGTGAGGTCCTTGGAACACCGAATTCACCCCTCCACTTT.

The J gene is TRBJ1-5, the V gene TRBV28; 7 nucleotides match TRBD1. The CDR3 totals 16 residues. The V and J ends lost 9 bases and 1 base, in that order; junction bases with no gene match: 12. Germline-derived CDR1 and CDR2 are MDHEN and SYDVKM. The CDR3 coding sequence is TGTGCCAGTTTAGTGACAGGGATAATCAGCAATCAGCCCCAGCATTTT. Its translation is CASLVTGIISNQPQHF.